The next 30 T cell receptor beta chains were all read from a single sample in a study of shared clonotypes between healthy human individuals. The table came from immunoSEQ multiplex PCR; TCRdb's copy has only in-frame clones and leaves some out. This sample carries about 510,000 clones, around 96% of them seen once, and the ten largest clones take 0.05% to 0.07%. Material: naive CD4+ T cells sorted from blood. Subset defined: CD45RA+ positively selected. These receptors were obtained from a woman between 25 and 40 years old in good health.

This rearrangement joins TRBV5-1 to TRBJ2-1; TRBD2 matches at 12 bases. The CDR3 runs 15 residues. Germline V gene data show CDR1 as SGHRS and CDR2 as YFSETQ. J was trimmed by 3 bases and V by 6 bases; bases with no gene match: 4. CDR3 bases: TGCGCCAGCACCCCTAGCGGGGGGGTCTACAATGAGCAGTTCTTC. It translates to CASTPSGGVYNEQFF. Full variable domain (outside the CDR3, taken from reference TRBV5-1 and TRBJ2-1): KAGVTQTPRYLIKTRGQQVTLSCSPISGHRSVSWYQQTPGQGLQFLFEYFSETQRNKGNFPGRFSGRQFSNSRSEMNVSTLELGDSALYLCASTPSGGVYNEQFFGPGTRLTVL.

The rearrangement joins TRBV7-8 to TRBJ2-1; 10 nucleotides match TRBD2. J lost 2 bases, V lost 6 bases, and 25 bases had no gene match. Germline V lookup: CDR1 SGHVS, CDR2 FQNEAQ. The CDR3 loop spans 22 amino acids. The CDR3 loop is CASSYRPLLAGMGYPTYNEQFF. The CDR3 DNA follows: TGTGCCAGCAGTTATAGGCCCTTACTAGCGGGAATGGGTTACCCTACCTACAATGAGCAGTTCTTC.

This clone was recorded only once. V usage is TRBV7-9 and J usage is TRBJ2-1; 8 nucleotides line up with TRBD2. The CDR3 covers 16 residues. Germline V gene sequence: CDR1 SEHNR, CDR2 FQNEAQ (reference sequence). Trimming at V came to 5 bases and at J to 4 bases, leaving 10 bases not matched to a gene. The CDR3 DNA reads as TGTGCCAGCAGCCCTACTTCACTAGCGGAGTACAATGAGCAGTTCTTC. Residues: CASSPTSLAEYNEQFF.

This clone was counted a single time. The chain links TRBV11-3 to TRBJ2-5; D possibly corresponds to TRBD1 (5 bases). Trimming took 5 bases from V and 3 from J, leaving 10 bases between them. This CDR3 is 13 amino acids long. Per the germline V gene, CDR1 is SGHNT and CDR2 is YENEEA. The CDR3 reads CASSDPREETQYF. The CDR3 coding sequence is TGTGCCAGCAGCGATCCCAGGGAAGAGACCCAGTACTTC.

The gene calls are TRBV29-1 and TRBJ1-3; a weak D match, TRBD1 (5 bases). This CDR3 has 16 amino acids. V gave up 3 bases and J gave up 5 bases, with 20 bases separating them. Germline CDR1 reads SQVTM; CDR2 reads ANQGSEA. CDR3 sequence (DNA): TGCAGCGTTGACTTGATTCCTCGGGGCCAAAGAAACACCATATATTTT. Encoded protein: CSVDLIPRGQRNTIYF.

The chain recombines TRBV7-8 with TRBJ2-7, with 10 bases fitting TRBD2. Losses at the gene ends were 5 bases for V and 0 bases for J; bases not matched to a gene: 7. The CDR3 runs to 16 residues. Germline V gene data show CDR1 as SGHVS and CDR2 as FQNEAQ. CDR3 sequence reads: CASSTWTSGDSYEQYF. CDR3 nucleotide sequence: TGTGCCAGCAGCACCTGGACTAGCGGAGACTCCTACGAGCAGTACTTC. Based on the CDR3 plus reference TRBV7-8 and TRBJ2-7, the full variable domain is GAGVSQSPRYKVAKRGQDVALRCDPISGHVSLFWYQQALGQGPEFLTYFQNEAQLDKSGLPSDRFFAERPEGSVSTLKIQRTQQEDSAVYLCASSTWTSGDSYEQYFGPGTRLTVT.

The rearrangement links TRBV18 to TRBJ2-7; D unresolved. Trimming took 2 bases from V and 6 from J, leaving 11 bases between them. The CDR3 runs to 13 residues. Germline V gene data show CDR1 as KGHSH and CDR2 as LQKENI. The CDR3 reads CASSPSRTGEQYF. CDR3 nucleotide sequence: TGTGCCAGCTCACCATCTAGGACGGGCGAGCAGTACTTC. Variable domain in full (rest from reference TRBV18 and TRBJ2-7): NAGVMQNPRHLVRRRGQEARLRCSPMKGHSHVYWYRQLPEEGLKFMVYLQKENIIDESGMPKERFSAEFPKEGPSILRIQQVVRGDSAAYFCASSPSRTGEQYFGPGTRLTVT.

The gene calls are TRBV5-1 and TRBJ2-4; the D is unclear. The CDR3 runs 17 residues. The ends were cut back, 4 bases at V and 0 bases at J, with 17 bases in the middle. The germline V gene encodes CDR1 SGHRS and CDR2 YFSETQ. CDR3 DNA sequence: TGCGCCAGCAGCCCCGACGCCGCGGCCCTAGCCAAAAACATTCAGTACTTC. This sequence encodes CASSPDAAALAKNIQYF.

CDR3 region: CATRRESSGANVLTF. The DNA for the CDR3 is TGTGCCACTAGACGGGAGAGCTCTGGGGCCAACGTCCTGACTTTC. The V and J genes are TRBV10-3 and TRBJ2-6, with D maybe TRBD2 (6 bases). Per the germline V gene, CDR1 is ENHRY and CDR2 is SYGVKD. This CDR3 has 15 residues. Trimming cost V 10 bases and J 0 bases, with 13 bases left between them.

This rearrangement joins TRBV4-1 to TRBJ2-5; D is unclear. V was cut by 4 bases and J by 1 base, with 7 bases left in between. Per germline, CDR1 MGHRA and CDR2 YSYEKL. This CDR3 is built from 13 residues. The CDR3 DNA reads TGCGCCAGCAGCCCTCCGGGCCAAGAGACCCAGTACTTC. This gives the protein CASSPPGQETQYF.

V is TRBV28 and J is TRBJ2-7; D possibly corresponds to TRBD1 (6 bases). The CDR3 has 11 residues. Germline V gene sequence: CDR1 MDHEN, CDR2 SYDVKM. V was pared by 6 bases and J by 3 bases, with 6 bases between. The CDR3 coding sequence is TGTGCCAGCAGGGGACACTACGAGCAGTACTTC. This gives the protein CASRGHYEQYF.

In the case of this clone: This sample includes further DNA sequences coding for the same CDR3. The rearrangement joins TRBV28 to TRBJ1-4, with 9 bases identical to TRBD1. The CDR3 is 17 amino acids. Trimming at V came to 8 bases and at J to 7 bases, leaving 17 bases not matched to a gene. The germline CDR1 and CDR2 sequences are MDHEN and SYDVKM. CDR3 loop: CASAYRGRTSLLEKLFF. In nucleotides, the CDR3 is TGTGCCAGCGCATACAGGGGGCGAACATCACTCCTTGAAAAACTGTTTTTT. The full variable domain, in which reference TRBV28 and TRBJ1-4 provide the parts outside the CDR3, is DVKVTQSSRYLVKRTGEKVFLECVQDMDHENMFWYRQDPGLGLRLIYFSYDVKMKEKGDIPEGYSVSREKKERFSLILESASTNQTSMYLCASAYRGRTSLLEKLFFGSGTQLSVL.

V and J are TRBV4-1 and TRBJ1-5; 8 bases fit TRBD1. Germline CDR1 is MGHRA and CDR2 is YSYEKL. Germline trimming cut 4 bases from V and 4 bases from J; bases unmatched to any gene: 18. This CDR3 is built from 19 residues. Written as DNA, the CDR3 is TGCGCCAGCAGCCGATTCCGGTTGTCAGGGGGCTTAGGAAATCAGCCCCAGCATTTT. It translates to CASSRFRLSGGLGNQPQHF.

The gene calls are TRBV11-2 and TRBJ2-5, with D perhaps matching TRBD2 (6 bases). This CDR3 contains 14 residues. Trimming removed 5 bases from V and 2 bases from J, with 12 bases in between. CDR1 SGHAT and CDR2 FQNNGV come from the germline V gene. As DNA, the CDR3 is TGTGCCAGCAGCAGTGGGACTGAACAAGAGACCCAGTACTTC. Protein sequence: CASSSGTEQETQYF.

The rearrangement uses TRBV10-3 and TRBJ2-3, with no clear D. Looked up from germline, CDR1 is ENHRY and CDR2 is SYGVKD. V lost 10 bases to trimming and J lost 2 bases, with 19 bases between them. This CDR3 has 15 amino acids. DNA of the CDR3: TGTGCCACCTCTAACCGTCGGATATTCACAGATACGCAGTATTTT. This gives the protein CATSNRRIFTDTQYF.

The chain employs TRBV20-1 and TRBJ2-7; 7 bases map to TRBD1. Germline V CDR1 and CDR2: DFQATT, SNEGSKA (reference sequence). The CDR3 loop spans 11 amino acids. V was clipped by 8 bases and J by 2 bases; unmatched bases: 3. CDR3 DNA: TGCAGTAAGACAGGGCCCTACGAGCAGTACTTC. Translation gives CSKTGPYEQYF.

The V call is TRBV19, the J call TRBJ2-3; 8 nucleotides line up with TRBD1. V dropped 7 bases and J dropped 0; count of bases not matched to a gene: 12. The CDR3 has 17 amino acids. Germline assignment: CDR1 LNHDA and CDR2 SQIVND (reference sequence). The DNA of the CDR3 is TGTGCCAGTACCCCCGGACAGGGTTGGGCAAGCACAGATACGCAGTATTTT. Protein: CASTPGQGWASTDTQYF.

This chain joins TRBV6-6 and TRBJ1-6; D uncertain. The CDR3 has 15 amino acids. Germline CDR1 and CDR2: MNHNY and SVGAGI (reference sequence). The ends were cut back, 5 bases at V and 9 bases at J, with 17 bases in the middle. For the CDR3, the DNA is TGTGCCAGCAGTGGTAGACCGGGCAAATCTTCACCCCTCCACTTT. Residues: CASSGRPGKSSPLHF.

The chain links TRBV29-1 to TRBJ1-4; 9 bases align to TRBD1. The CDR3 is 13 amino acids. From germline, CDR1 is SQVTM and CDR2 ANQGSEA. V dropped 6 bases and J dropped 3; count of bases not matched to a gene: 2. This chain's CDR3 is CSVRDRANEKLFF. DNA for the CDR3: TGCAGCGTCCGGGACAGGGCTAATGAAAAACTGTTTTTT.

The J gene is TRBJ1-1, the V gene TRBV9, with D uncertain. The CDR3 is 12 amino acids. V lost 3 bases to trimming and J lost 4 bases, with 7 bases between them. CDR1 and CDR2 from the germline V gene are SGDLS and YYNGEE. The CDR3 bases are TGTGCCAGCAGCGGTCAGGCCACTGAAGCTTTCTTT. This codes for CASSGQATEAFF.

This CDR3 reads CASSPFSVFRGDEQFF. CDR3 bases: TGTGCCAGCAGCCCCTTCAGTGTATTCAGGGGCGATGAGCAGTTCTTC. This sequence joins TRBV13 and TRBJ2-1; perhaps TRBD1 as D (6 bases). The length of the CDR3 is 16 residues. Trimming cost V 5 bases and J 8 bases, with 22 bases left between them. The germline CDR1 and CDR2 sequences are PRHDT and FYEKMQ (reference sequence).

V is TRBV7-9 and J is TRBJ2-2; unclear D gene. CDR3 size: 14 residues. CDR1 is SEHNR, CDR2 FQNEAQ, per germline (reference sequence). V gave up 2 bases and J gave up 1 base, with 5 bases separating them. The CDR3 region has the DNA TGTGCCAGCAGCTTATTGGAGAACACCGGGGAGCTGTTTTTT. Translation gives CASSLLENTGELFF.

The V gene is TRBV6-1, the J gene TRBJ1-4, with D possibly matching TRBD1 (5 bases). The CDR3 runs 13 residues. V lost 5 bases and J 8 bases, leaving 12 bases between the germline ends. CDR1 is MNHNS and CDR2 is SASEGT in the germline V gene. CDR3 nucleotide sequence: TGTGCCAGCAGTACTAGACAGAGCGAAAAACTGTTTTTT. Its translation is CASSTRQSEKLFF.

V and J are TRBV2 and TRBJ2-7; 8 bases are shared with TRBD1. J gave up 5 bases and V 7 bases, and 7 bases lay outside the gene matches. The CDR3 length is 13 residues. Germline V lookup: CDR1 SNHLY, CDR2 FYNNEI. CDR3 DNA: TGTGCCAGCACTCCGACAGGGGTCCACGAGCAGTACTTC. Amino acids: CASTPTGVHEQYF.

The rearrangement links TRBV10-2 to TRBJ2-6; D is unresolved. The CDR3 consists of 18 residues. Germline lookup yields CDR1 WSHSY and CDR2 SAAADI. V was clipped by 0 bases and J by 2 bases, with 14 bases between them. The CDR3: CASSESSDVPAGANVLTF. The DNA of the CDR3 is TGCGCCAGCAGTGAGTCGAGTGATGTTCCGGCTGGGGCCAACGTCCTGACTTTC.

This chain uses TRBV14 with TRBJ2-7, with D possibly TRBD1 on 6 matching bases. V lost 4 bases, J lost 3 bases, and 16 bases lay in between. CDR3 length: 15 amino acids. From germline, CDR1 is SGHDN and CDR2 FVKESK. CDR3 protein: CASSRQQGSRYEQYF. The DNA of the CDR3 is TGTGCCAGCAGCCGACAACAGGGATCGCGCTACGAGCAGTACTTC.

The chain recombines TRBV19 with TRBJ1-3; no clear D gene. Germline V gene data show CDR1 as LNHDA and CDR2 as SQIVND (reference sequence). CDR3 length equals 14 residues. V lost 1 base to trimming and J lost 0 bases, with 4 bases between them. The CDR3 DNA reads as TGTGCCAGTAGTATAGGGCTCTCTGGAAACACCATATATTTT. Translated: CASSIGLSGNTIYF.

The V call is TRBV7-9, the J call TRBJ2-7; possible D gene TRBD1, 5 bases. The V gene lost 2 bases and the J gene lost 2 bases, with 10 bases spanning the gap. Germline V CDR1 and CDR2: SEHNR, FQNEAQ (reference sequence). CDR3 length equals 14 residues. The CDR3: CASSLPAGPYEQYF. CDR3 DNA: TGTGCCAGCAGCTTACCCGCAGGGCCCTACGAGCAGTACTTC.

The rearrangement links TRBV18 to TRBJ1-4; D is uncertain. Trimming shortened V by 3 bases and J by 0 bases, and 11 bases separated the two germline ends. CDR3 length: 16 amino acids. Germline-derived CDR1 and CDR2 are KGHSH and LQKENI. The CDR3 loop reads CASSPSSTSTNEKLFF. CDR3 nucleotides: TGTGCCAGCTCACCGTCGTCGACATCAACTAATGAAAAACTGTTTTTT.

The CDR3 DNA is TGTGCCAGCAGCCAAGATCTTGGGACCGAGTACCAAGAGACCCAGTACTTC. Amino acid sequence: CASSQDLGTEYQETQYF. The rearrangement joins TRBV14 to TRBJ2-5; the D call may be TRBD1 or TRBD2 (5 bases each). V lost 0 bases, J lost 0 bases, and 14 bases lay in between. This CDR3 has 17 residues. Germline assignment: CDR1 SGHDN and CDR2 FVKESK. The full variable domain, in which reference TRBV14 and TRBJ2-5 provide the parts outside the CDR3, is EAGVTQFPSHSVIEKGQTVTLRCDPISGHDNLYWYRRVMGKEIKFLLHFVKESKQDESGMPNNRFLAERTGGTYSTLKVQPAELEDSGVYFCASSQDLGTEYQETQYFGPGTRLLVL.